This entry features one TCR beta chain sequence. Its specificity is unknown. CDR1 and CDR2 (germline): SGHTA, FQGNSA. This CDR3 spans 15 amino acids. V was clipped by 1 base and J by 4 bases, with 11 bases between them. The sample belongs to a study of T cells in Graves' hyperthyroidism and ophthalmopathy. Broader study findings: Stable hyperthyroidism was separated from ophthalmopathy by a model based on 13 V-J features.

Researchers amplified the TCR beta CDR3 regions from RNA transcripts. An initial round of RT-PCR targeting the TCR CDR3 relied on the HTBI primer set. TCRdb reanalysed the multiplex PCR reads using MiXCR and keeps one entry per CDR3 protein. Counted here are some 420,000 distinct CDR3 sequences, roughly an eighth occurring once; the ten biggest clones make up 5% to 6%. The chain carries TRBV7-2 and TRBJ1-3; no clear D. The TCR originated in a woman aged 18-35 years with Graves' hyperthyroidism. Sequencing input: blood. The CDR3 loop reads CASSLERVRGNTIYF. Written as DNA, the CDR3 is TGTGCCAGCAGCTTAGAACGGGTGCGAGGAAACACCATATATTTT.